The 12 T cell receptor beta chains below were found in one sample sequenced in a study of neurological immune-mediated disorders. TCRdb used MiXCR to reprocess the 5' RACE reads, holding one entry per CDR3 protein. The sample holds under 60,000 distinct CDR3 sequences, 25% seen once. The sequenced sample consisted of PBMCs. These receptors originate from a woman in her seventies in good health.

This clonotype has at least ten counts. The J gene is TRBJ2-4, the V gene TRBV5-1, with 7 bases identical to TRBD2. The CDR3 runs to 16 residues. Germline V gene lookup returns CDR1 SGHRS and CDR2 YFSETQ. J gave up 7 bases and V 0 bases, and 10 bases lay outside the gene matches. The DNA for the CDR3 is TGCGCCAGCAGCTTGGATTGGGGCGGGGGTAGGAACATTCAGTACTTC. Protein product: CASSLDWGGGRNIQYF.

This clonotype was found once. The chain carries TRBV5-1 and TRBJ2-2, with TRBD1 matching 7 bases. This CDR3 is built from 16 residues. Germline lookup yields CDR1 SGHRS and CDR2 YFSETQ. V lost 0 bases, J lost 5 bases, and 7 bases stayed unmatched. The chain's CDR3 is CASSLGPQGKTGELFF. Written as DNA, the CDR3 is TGCGCCAGCAGCTTGGGCCCACAGGGGAAGACCGGGGAGCTGTTTTTT.

This clonotype was detected many times. The chain has TRBV5-1 and TRBJ1-1, with 9 bases fitting TRBD1. V was clipped by 4 bases and J by 3 bases; unmatched bases: 1. Looked up from germline, CDR1 is SGHRS and CDR2 is YFSETQ. The CDR3 spans 13 residues. The CDR3 nucleotides are TGCGCCAGCAGCACAGGGGGCTACACTGAAGCTTTCTTT. Its protein product is CASSTGGYTEAFF.

The rearrangement joins TRBV5-1 to TRBJ2-2; no clear D gene. Trimming removed 5 bases from V and 2 bases from J, with 16 bases in between. CDR1 and CDR2 from the germline V gene are SGHRS and YFSETQ. This CDR3 comprises 16 residues. CDR3 in amino acids: CASSPDELSNTGELFF. The CDR3 DNA is TGCGCCAGCAGTCCCGATGAGTTAAGCAACACCGGGGAGCTGTTTTTT.

This clonotype was found a few times. The rearrangement uses TRBV20-1 and TRBJ1-1; D is undetermined. V dropped 5 bases and J dropped 1 base, with 8 bases sitting between them. The germline gives CDR1 DFQATT, CDR2 SNEGSKA (reference sequence). This CDR3 is built from 12 residues. The CDR3 bases are TGCAGTGCTTCCCGGCCGAACACTGAAGCTTTCTTT. Residues: CSASRPNTEAFF.

The genes are TRBV9 and TRBJ2-7; D is possibly TRBD2 (6 bases). The CDR3 covers 15 residues. The V end lost 2 bases, the J end lost 4 bases, and 16 bases lay between the germline ends. The germline V gene has CDR1 SGDLS and CDR2 YYNGEE. The CDR3 coding sequence is TGTGCCAGCAGCGTCTCCGGCGGGATAGAGTACGAGCAGTACTTC. Residues: CASSVSGGIEYEQYF.

In its sample, this clonotype was seen many times. This chain links TRBV5-1 with TRBJ2-5; D might be TRBD1 (6 bases). Germline assignment: CDR1 SGHRS and CDR2 YFSETQ. V was shortened by 2 bases and J by 5 bases, with 13 bases between the two germline ends. The CDR3 has 14 amino acids. The CDR3 loop reads CASSLLRGSETQYF. The CDR3 region has the DNA TGCGCCAGCAGCTTACTCAGGGGTTCTGAGACCCAGTACTTC.

This clonotype was seen only a few times. This rearrangement joins TRBV9 to TRBJ2-2; TRBD2 aligns across 14 bases. The V gene end was trimmed by 4 bases and the J gene end by 6 bases; junction bases not matched to a gene: 5. This CDR3 comprises 16 residues. CDR1 is SGDLS, CDR2 YYNGEE, per germline. CDR3 coding DNA: TGTGCCAGCAGCCTTGGGACTAGCGGGAGTCCCGGGGAGCTGTTTTTT. This encodes CASSLGTSGSPGELFF.

The J gene is TRBJ2-2, the V gene TRBV18; the D is unclear. Looked up from germline, CDR1 is KGHSH and CDR2 is LQKENI. The CDR3 totals 15 residues. The germline V and J ends were trimmed by 1 base and 1 base, with 7 bases remaining between them. The CDR3 sequence is CASSPQLLNTGELFF. The CDR3 DNA reads as TGTGCCAGCTCACCACAACTATTGAACACCGGGGAGCTGTTTTTT.

This clonotype was recorded at least ten times. V is TRBV20-1 and J is TRBJ2-5; the D is unclear. Trimming cost V 0 bases and J 1 base, with 9 bases left between them. CDR1 and CDR2 from the germline V gene are DFQATT and SNEGSKA (reference sequence). The CDR3 totals 14 residues. The CDR3 DNA sequence: TGCAGTGCTAGAGAGGTCAGGACCCAAGAGACCCAGTACTTC. It yields the protein CSAREVRTQETQYF.

The rearrangement uses TRBV20-1 and TRBJ2-3, with 8 bases matching TRBD2. The germline gives CDR1 DFQATT, CDR2 SNEGSKA (reference sequence). Germline trimming cut 5 bases from V and 5 bases from J; bases unmatched to any gene: 3. The CDR3 runs 12 residues. This chain's CDR3 is CSAQRGGDTQYF. CDR3 DNA: TGCAGTGCTCAACGGGGGGGAGATACGCAGTATTTT.

The table lists this clonotype with many counts. V usage is TRBV5-1 and J usage is TRBJ2-1; weak D call: TRBD2 (5 bases). This CDR3 comprises 15 residues. Germline loops: CDR1 SGHRS, CDR2 YFSETQ. Trimming removed 4 bases from V and 2 bases from J, with 13 bases in between. In DNA form, the CDR3 reads TGCGCCAGCAGCCCCAGCGGTTATACCTACAATGAGCAGTTCTTC. Protein: CASSPSGYTYNEQFF. Together with reference TRBV5-1 and TRBJ2-1, the CDR3 gives the full variable domain: KAGVTQTPRYLIKTRGQQVTLSCSPISGHRSVSWYQQTPGQGLQFLFEYFSETQRNKGNFPGRFSGRQFSNSRSEMNVSTLELGDSALYLCASSPSGYTYNEQFFGPGTRLTVL.